This T cell receptor (beta chain) comes out of a study of blood T cell repertoires in COVID-19. Study as a whole: Some COVID-19 samples were acute and others convalescent; all came from the United States, Italy and Spain. The cDNA or gDNA used as material had been derived from T cells, B-cell-depleted T cells, or PBMCs.

Method: immunoSEQ multiplex PCR; TCRdb's copy keeps in-frame clones and lacks some. The sample has about 200,000 clones, 86% seen once; the top ten hold 5.6%. This clone turned up a few times. Participants were aged roughly 18 to 90 years from roughly 25 US areas. Researchers sorted participants into cohorts using their self-reported clinical history. The V end lost 0 bases, the J end lost 4 bases, and 15 bases lay between the germline ends. The CDR3 contains 16 residues. CDR1 is SGHDN and CDR2 is FVKESK in the germline V gene. V and J are TRBV14 and TRBJ1-2; D unclear. This receptor was obtained from a man aged 40-50 years with acute COVID-19. Sequenced: PBMCs or T cells enriched from blood (not recorded which). The CDR3 nucleotides are TGTGCCAGCAGCCAAGATTATCCGCCGGTCACCTATGGCTACACCTTC. Translating it yields CASSQDYPPVTYGYTF. Supplemented by reference TRBV14 and TRBJ1-2, the full variable domain reads EAGVTQFPSHSVIEKGQTVTLRCDPISGHDNLYWYRRVMGKEIKFLLHFVKESKQDESGMPNNRFLAERTGGTYSTLKVQPAELEDSGVYFCASSQDYPPVTYGYTFGSGTRLTVV.